The next 3 T cell receptor beta chains were all read from a single sample in a study of blood T cell repertoires in COVID-19. Only in-frame clones appear in the TCRdb table, and some are missing; sequencing was by immunoSEQ multiplex PCR. This sample has about 170,000 clones, with 83% found just once. Sequencing was carried out using PBMCs or T cells enriched from blood (not recorded which). The receptors here all came from a woman between 50 and 59 years old in a cohort exposed to, infected with or recovered from COVID-19 (not recorded which).

The chain recombines TRBV10-3 with TRBJ1-1, with 12 bases that match TRBD1. V lost 10 bases, J lost 2 bases, and 5 bases stayed unmatched. The CDR3 has 14 residues. From germline, CDR1 is ENHRY and CDR2 SYGVKD. Here the CDR3 DNA reads TGTGCCACCGCCGGGACAGGGGGCAACACTGAAGCTTTCTTT. Amino acids: CATAGTGGNTEAFF.

The V and J genes are TRBV5-1 and TRBJ2-4; D is possibly TRBD1 (6 bases). The CDR3 has 15 residues. V was trimmed by 4 bases and J by 5 bases, leaving 16 bases between them. Per the germline V gene, CDR1 is SGHRS and CDR2 is YFSETQ. CDR3 amino acids: CASSENIGQQNIQYF. DNA of the CDR3: TGCGCCAGCAGCGAGAATATCGGACAGCAAAACATTCAGTACTTC.

This chain uses TRBV5-1 with TRBJ2-3, with unresolved D. V was trimmed by 4 bases and J by 0 bases, leaving 12 bases between them. The CDR3 spans 15 residues. Per the germline V gene, CDR1 is SGHRS and CDR2 is YFSETQ. CDR3 nucleotide sequence: TGCGCCAGCAGCCTCCTTCCCGGGAGCACAGATACGCAGTATTTT. This gives the protein CASSLLPGSTDTQYF.